This passage covers 9 T cell receptor beta chains from one sample sequenced in a study of blood T cell repertoires in COVID-19. Assay used: immunoSEQ multiplex PCR; TCRdb lists only in-frame clones, some missing. The repertoire includes approximately 160,000 clones, more than 85% of them detected once, and roughly 0.58% sits in the top ten. Material: peripheral blood. The receptors were sampled from a man aged 55 to 70 with COVID-19, enrolled during active disease.

V and J are TRBV25-1 and TRBJ1-4; possibly TRBD1 for D (5 bases). CDR3 length equals 13 residues. Deletions cut 8 bases from V and 3 bases from J, with 10 bases between. Looked up from germline, CDR1 is MGHDK and CDR2 is SYGVNS. CDR3 sequence: CASDPGANEKLFF. The CDR3 DNA reads TGTGCCAGCGACCCGGGGGCTAATGAAAAACTGTTTTTT.

This clone was seen a single time. This CDR3 is also generated by other DNA sequences in the sample. V gene TRBV6-4 combines with J gene TRBJ1-5; tentative D call: TRBD1 (5 bases). Per the germline V gene, CDR1 is MRHNA and CDR2 is SNTAGT. CDR3 size: 13 residues. V was clipped by 6 bases and J by 7 bases, with 13 bases between them. The CDR3 DNA reads TGTGCCAGCAGCGCGGAGGGGAACCAGCCCCAGCATTTT. This sequence encodes CASSAEGNQPQHF.

The chain couples TRBV7-2 to TRBJ2-1, with 15 bases fitting TRBD2. Per the germline V gene, CDR1 is SGHTA and CDR2 is FQGNSA. V shed 4 bases, J shed 8 bases, and the junction held 6 bases outside the gene matches. The CDR3 length is 16 residues. The CDR3 bases are TGTGCCAGCAGCTCCGGACTAGCGGGGGGGCTCCATGAGCAGTTCTTC. It encodes CASSSGLAGGLHEQFF.

The chain carries TRBV2 and TRBJ2-7; D gene ambiguous. The V end was cut by 2 bases, the J end by 4 bases, with 15 bases between. Per germline, CDR1 SNHLY and CDR2 FYNNEI. The CDR3 consists of 15 residues. The CDR3 sequence is CASSESSVANYEQYF. The CDR3 bases are TGTGCCAGCAGTGAATCGAGCGTGGCGAATTACGAGCAGTACTTC.

The genes are TRBV3-1 (or the pseudogene TRBV3-2) and TRBJ2-2; D is unresolved. Trimming shortened V by 1 base and J by 6 bases, and 3 bases separated the two germline ends. The germline V gene encodes CDR1 LGHDT and CDR2 YNNKEL (reference sequence). The CDR3 has 12 amino acids. The CDR3 DNA sequence: TGTGCCAGCAGCCAAGTCGCCGGGGAGCTGTTTTTT. Translating it yields CASSQVAGELFF.

In DNA form, the CDR3 reads TGTGCCAGCAGCTTTACCCCAGGTGGAAATTCACCCCTCCACTTT. The encoded protein is CASSFTPGGNSPLHF. The V gene is TRBV7-2, the J gene TRBJ1-6; D unresolved. This CDR3 is built from 15 residues. Germline lookup yields CDR1 SGHTA and CDR2 FQGNSA. The V and J ends lost 3 bases and 7 bases respectively, with 13 bases between them.

V usage is TRBV4-3 and J usage is TRBJ1-4; D perhaps matches TRBD1 (6 bases). Trimming cost V 2 bases and J 7 bases, with 17 bases left between them. Germline-derived CDR1 and CDR2 are LGHNA and YSLEER. The CDR3 is 16 residues long. The CDR3 DNA reads as TGCGCCAGCAGCCAATTGGTCGCAGGGGCCGGTGAAAAACTGTTTTTT. Protein: CASSQLVAGAGEKLFF.

The chain has TRBV27 and TRBJ2-1, with TRBD2 matching over 11 bases. CDR1 is MNHEY, CDR2 SMNVEV, per germline (reference sequence). This CDR3 spans 16 amino acids. The junction had 5 bases not matched to a gene; V was cut back by 2 bases and J by 5 bases. CDR3 protein: CASSLLGSGRDNEQFF. CDR3 nucleotides: TGTGCCAGCAGTTTACTAGGTAGCGGGAGGGACAATGAGCAGTTCTTC.

This chain links TRBV19 with TRBJ1-4, with 7 bases identical to TRBD1. CDR1 and CDR2 from the germline V gene are LNHDA and SQIVND (reference sequence). The V segment lost 4 bases and the J segment 6 bases; nucleotides outside the gene matches: 8. The CDR3 consists of 15 residues. The CDR3 loop reads CASSSVGQPDEKLFF. The CDR3 bases are TGTGCCAGTAGTAGCGTGGGACAGCCCGATGAAAAACTGTTTTTT. The full variable domain, with the rest looked up from reference TRBV19 and TRBJ1-4, is DGGITQSPKYLFRKEGQNVTLSCEQNLNHDAMYWYRQDPGQGLRLIYYSQIVNDFQKGDIAEGYSVSREKKESFPLTVTSAQKNPTAFYLCASSSVGQPDEKLFFGSGTQLSVL.